The next 5 T cell receptor beta chains were all read from a single sample in a study of monozygotic twins with inflammatory bowel disease. TCRdb reprocessed the 5' RACE reads and reports one entry per CDR3 protein, with no DNA. The sample table includes 300,000 to 400,000 distinct CDR3 sequences. Material: blood. Source of these receptors: a human donor with ulcerative colitis or Crohn's disease, or a healthy co-twin of an affected twin (not recorded which).

The V call is TRBV29-1, the J call TRBJ1-1. This CDR3 has 14 residues. Germline loops: CDR1 SQVTM, CDR2 ANQGSEA. CDR3 amino acids: CSVEDLQGYTEAFF.

The chain employs TRBV5-5 and TRBJ2-7; without DNA, the TCRdb call of TRBD1 cannot be checked. The CDR3 is made up of 14 amino acids. The germline V gene encodes CDR1 SGHKS and CDR2 YYEKEE (reference sequence). The CDR3 loop reads CASSWGQGLYEQYF.

The chain carries TRBV5-4 and TRBJ1-2; as DNA is missing, the TRBD1 call by TCRdb cannot be tested. CDR1 and CDR2 (germline): SGHNT, YYREEE (reference sequence). CDR3 length: 14 amino acids. CDR3 amino acids: CASSRQGIPYGYTF. Using reference TRBV5-4 and TRBJ1-2 for the parts outside the CDR3, the full variable domain is ETGVTQSPTHLIKTRGQQVTLRCSSQSGHNTVSWYQQALGQGPQFIFQYYREEENGRGNFPPRFSGLQFPNYSSELNVNALELDDSALYLCASSRQGIPYGYTFGSGTRLTVV.

V and J are TRBV12-3 or TRBV12-4 and TRBJ2-7; TCRdb calls TRBD1, which cannot be checked without DNA. CDR3 length: 14 residues. This CDR3 reads CASSPGDRSYEQYF.

This chain uses TRBV18 with TRBJ2-5; the D call from TCRdb, TRBD2, cannot be confirmed without DNA. Per germline, CDR1 KGHSH and CDR2 LQKENI. The CDR3 spans 12 residues. CDR3 region: CATSLLLETQYF.